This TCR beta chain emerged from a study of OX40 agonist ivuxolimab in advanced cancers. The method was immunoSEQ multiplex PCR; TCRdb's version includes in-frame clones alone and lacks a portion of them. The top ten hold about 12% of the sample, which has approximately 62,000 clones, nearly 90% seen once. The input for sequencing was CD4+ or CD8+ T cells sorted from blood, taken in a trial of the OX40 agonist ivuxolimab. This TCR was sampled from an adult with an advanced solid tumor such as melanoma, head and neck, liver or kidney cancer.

The CDR3 DNA follows: TGCAGCGGGACTAGCGGGAGAACCGGGGAGCTGTTTTTT. Residues: CSGTSGRTGELFF. The chain links TRBV29-1 to TRBJ2-2, with 13 bases identical to TRBD2. The CDR3 sequence is 13 residues long. The ends lost 7 bases at V and 5 bases at J; junction bases unmatched: 1. CDR1 and CDR2 from the germline V gene are SQVTM and ANQGSEA.